Listed below are T cell receptor beta chains from one sample, sequenced in a study of identical twins. One entry per CDR3 protein, called by TCRdb with MiXCR from the 5' RACE reads. This table holds 700,000 or so distinct CDR3 sequences, 8.5% to 9% found once. This sample also appeared in a second study, on yellow fever vaccine responses in identical twins.

The sample was PBMCs. The receptors here all came from a young woman in good health. Both conserved end residues are part of each CDR3. D genes are given only for firm matches. Only part of the rows carry a size: once, few, many, or a class if the clone is expanded.

TRBV29-1	.	many	TRBJ2-1	TGCGCGGGCAAGGGGGGGCAAGCTCCCCAATACAATGAGCAGTTCTTC	CAGKGGQAPQYNEQFF
TRBV11-2	.	few	TRBJ2-3	TGTGCCAGCAGCCGTGCCGGGACGGGAGTTAGCACAGATACGCAGTATTTT	CASSRAGTGVSTDTQYF
TRBV29-1	.	few	TRBJ1-1	TGCAGCGTTGAATATGGGATGAACACTGAAGCTTTCTTT	CSVEYGMNTEAFF
TRBV4-3	.	.	TRBJ2-1	TGCGCCAGCAGCCAAGATAGGGCCGACTACAGTGAGCAGTTCTTC	CASSQDRADYSEQFF
TRBV21-1	.	.	TRBJ2-5	TGTGCCAGCAGCAAGTTTTACAGGGGGCGCTTGGAGACCCAGTACTTC	CASSKFYRGRLETQYF
TRBV12-3/TRBV12-4	.	.	TRBJ2-1	TGTGCCAGCTCGGTGACCTACAATGAGCAGTTCTTC	CASSVTYNEQFF
TRBV2	TRBD2	.	TRBJ2-7	TGTGCCAGCAGGACCGGGACTAGCGGGGGGGCCGAGCAGTACTTC	CASRTGTSGGAEQYF
TRBV20-1	TRBD2	.	TRBJ2-1	TGCAGTGCTAATGTCCAGCTAGCGGGGGGCCGCACAATCTACAATGAGCAGTTCTTC	CSANVQLAGGRTIYNEQFF
TRBV29-1	.	many	TRBJ2-7	TGCAGCGTTGAGGCCCACAGAGAGCAGTACTTC	CSVEAHREQYF
TRBV7-9	.	.	TRBJ1-1	TGTGCCAGCAGCTTCAGGGGACACAACGACACTGAAGCTTTCTTT	CASSFRGHNDTEAFF
TRBV27	TRBD1	.	TRBJ2-1	TGTGCCAGCAGTTTACGTCGACAGGGGTACTCCTACAATGAGCAGTTCTTC	CASSLRRQGYSYNEQFF
TRBV5-1	.	many	TRBJ2-3	TGCGCCAGCAGCTTGGTGGGGGCTTCTGGGACAACAAAAAGCACAGATACGCAGTATTTT	CASSLVGASGTTKSTDTQYF
TRBV5-1	TRBD2	few	TRBJ2-2	TGCGCCAGCAGCCTTTACTTATGGACTAGCGGGCTTCTTGGATCGAACACCGGGGAGCTGTTTTTT	CASSLYLWTSGLLGSNTGELFF
TRBV7-9	TRBD1	many	TRBJ1-5	TGTGCCAGCAGCCCGGGACAGGGACTTCAGCCCCAGCATTTT	CASSPGQGLQPQHF
TRBV24-1	.	.	TRBJ2-1	TGTGCCACCAGTGATCTCTCTAACACCGGGGGTACGGGCTCCTACAATGAGCAGTTCTTC	CATSDLSNTGGTGSYNEQFF
TRBV30	.	.	TRBJ2-5	TGTGCCTGGAGTTCACAGGGAATTAAGACCCAGTACTTC	CAWSSQGIKTQYF
TRBV3-1	.	.	TRBJ1-2	TGTGCCAGCAGCCGGGGGATAGCTAACTATGGCTACACCTTC	CASSRGIANYGYTF
TRBV6-1	.	many	TRBJ1-5	TGTGCCAGCAGAGCCAGAGGGGGTAGCAATCAGCCCCAGCATTTT	CASRARGGSNQPQHF
TRBV4-2	TRBD2	.	TRBJ2-7	TGTGCCAGCAGCCAACCCGGGGACTACTACGAGCAGTACTTC	CASSQPGDYYEQYF
TRBV7-2	.	few	TRBJ2-6	TGTGCCAGCAGCTTAGCGGGACGGAGCTCTGGGGCCAACGTCCTGACTTTC	CASSLAGRSSGANVLTF
TRBV5-1	TRBD2	many	TRBJ2-7	TGCGCCAGCAGCTCAGATAGCGGGGGAGCCTACGAGCAGTACTTC	CASSSDSGGAYEQYF
TRBV4-3	TRBD2	.	TRBJ2-1	TGCGCCAGCAGCCAAGAGGCTAGCGGGAGGCGGAATGAGCAGTTCTTC	CASSQEASGRRNEQFF
TRBV4-3	.	few	TRBJ2-1	TGCGAGGGTTCCAATGAGCAGTTCTTC	CEGSNEQFF
TRBV7-9	TRBD1	.	TRBJ1-5	TGTGCCAGCAGCTTAGTCATGAGACAGGGGGGCCTTCAGCCCCAGCATTTT	CASSLVMRQGGLQPQHF
TRBV25-1	TRBD1	few	TRBJ1-6	TGTGCCAGCAGAAAGGGACAGGTCGATAATTCACCCCTCCACTTT	CASRKGQVDNSPLHF
TRBV7-8	.	.	TRBJ1-1	TGTGCCAGCAGCACTAGACAGAACACTGAAGCTTTCTTT	CASSTRQNTEAFF
TRBV29-1	TRBD1	few	TRBJ2-5	TGCAGCGGAAAGACAGGGGGCAAGGAGACCCAGTACTTC	CSGKTGGKETQYF
TRBV4-3	.	few	TRBJ2-2	TGCGCCAGCAGCCAAGATAGGACAGAGAACACCGGGGAGCTGTTTTTT	CASSQDRTENTGELFF
TRBV27	.	many	TRBJ1-1	TGTGCCAGCAGTCTCGGTTGGACGGAGAACACTGAAGCTTTCTTT	CASSLGWTENTEAFF
TRBV7-3	TRBD1	.	TRBJ2-2	TGTGCCAGCAGCATCCCCCGGACAGGGGGTCACACCGGGGAGCTGTTTTTT	CASSIPRTGGHTGELFF
TRBV12-3/TRBV12-4	.	many	TRBJ2-1	TGTGCCAGCAGTCGACTAGGAGGCGAGCAGTTCTTC	CASSRLGGEQFF
TRBV2	.	.	TRBJ2-2	TGTGCCAGCAGTAAGGGGTTGGGGACCGGGGAGCTGTTTTTT	CASSKGLGTGELFF
TRBV29-1	.	many	TRBJ2-7	TGCAGCGTTGAGTTAGGTTACGAGCAGTACTTC	CSVELGYEQYF
TRBV7-9	.	few	TRBJ2-7	TGTGCCAGCAGCCACGGTAACTACGAGCAGTACTTC	CASSHGNYEQYF
TRBV25-1	.	few	TRBJ1-4	TGTGCCAGCAGGGGCCAAGGCGAAAAACTGTTTTTT	CASRGQGEKLFF
TRBV11-2	TRBD2	many	TRBJ2-7	TGTGCCAGCAGCTTAACAGGACTAGCGGGAGTAGTTGCCCTCTACGAGCAGTACTTC	CASSLTGLAGVVALYEQYF
TRBV2	.	.	TRBJ1-6	TGTGCCAGCAGAAACCCCCCTGATAATTCACCCCTCCACTTT	CASRNPPDNSPLHF
TRBV5-1	TRBD1	many	TRBJ2-7	TGCGCCAGCAGCCCCGGGACAGGGAGAAGCGAGCAGTACTTC	CASSPGTGRSEQYF
TRBV20-1	TRBD2	.	TRBJ2-5	TGCAGTGCTCCAGGACTAGCGGGAGCCTCCGAGGAAGAGACCCAGTACTTC	CSAPGLAGASEEETQYF
TRBV11-2	.	few	TRBJ2-3	TGTGCCAGCAGCTCTTGGGACTCCTTGACAGATACGCAGTATTTT	CASSSWDSLTDTQYF
TRBV29-1	.	many	TRBJ2-1	TGCAGCGTTCCCCATTCTAGGGGGAGTTACAATGAGCAGTTCTTC	CSVPHSRGSYNEQFF
TRBV4-1	.	.	TRBJ1-1	TGCGCCAGCAGCCAAGGCCGGCATACGAACACTGAAGCTTTCTTT	CASSQGRHTNTEAFF
TRBV6-1	.	.	TRBJ2-2	TGTGCCAGCAGGCCGCCGGGAGCGGACACCGGGGAGCTGTTTTTT	CASRPPGADTGELFF
TRBV7-2	TRBD2	few	TRBJ2-7	TGTGCCAGCAGCTTAGTCGTGAGTAGCGGGGCCTACGAGCAGTACTTC	CASSLVVSSGAYEQYF
TRBV7-2	.	many	TRBJ2-5	TGTGCCAGCAGCTTCGGGACCCAAGAGACCCAGTACTTC	CASSFGTQETQYF
TRBV2	.	.	TRBJ2-1	TGTGCCAGCAGTGTGGGTAGGGGCAATGAGCAGTTCTTC	CASSVGRGNEQFF
TRBV28	TRBD1	few	TRBJ2-7	TGTGCCAGCAACAGGGGAACCTACGAGCAGTACTTC	CASNRGTYEQYF